A selection of T cell receptor beta chains follows, all from one sample in a study of blood T cell repertoires in COVID-19. TCRdb keeps only in-frame clones here, not all; method: immunoSEQ multiplex PCR. Of around 200,000 clones in the sample, about nine tenths were seen once. Sequencing was carried out using PBMCs or T cells enriched from blood (not recorded which). These receptors originate from a woman between 35 and 50 years old with acute COVID-19. The CDR3 runs from the conserved cysteine through the conserved F or W. A D gene is named only where the DNA matches it firmly. Clone size is stated in some rows and not others, as once, few, many or a class when expanded.

v_gene: TRBV6-2/TRBV6-3
d_gene: -
abundance: -
j_gene: TRBJ1-6
CDR3aa: CASSYASNSPLHF
CDR3nt: TGTGCCAGCAGTTACGCGTCGAATTCACCCCTCCACTTT

v_gene: TRBV7-3
d_gene: TRBD1
abundance: -
j_gene: TRBJ1-1
CDR3aa: CASSPTGINTEAFF
CDR3nt: TGTGCCAGCAGCCCGACAGGGATCAACACTGAAGCTTTCTTT

v_gene: TRBV6-5
d_gene: -
abundance: -
j_gene: TRBJ1-2
CDR3aa: CASSFGNGYTF
CDR3nt: TGTGCCAGCAGTTTCGGGAATGGCTACACCTTC

v_gene: TRBV6-6
d_gene: -
abundance: -
j_gene: TRBJ1-2
CDR3aa: CASSYSAGNSYGYTF
CDR3nt: TGTGCCAGCAGTTACTCAGCGGGGAATAGCTATGGCTACACCTTC

v_gene: TRBV19
d_gene: TRBD1
abundance: -
j_gene: TRBJ1-5
CDR3aa: CASVPGQLNQPQHF
CDR3nt: TGTGCCAGTGTGCCGGGACAGCTCAATCAGCCCCAGCATTTT

v_gene: TRBV29-1
d_gene: -
abundance: -
j_gene: TRBJ1-2
CDR3aa: CSVVAGRGYGYTF
CDR3nt: TGCAGCGTTGTTGCAGGGAGGGGCTATGGCTACACCTTC

v_gene: TRBV19
d_gene: -
abundance: -
j_gene: TRBJ1-2
CDR3aa: CASSMGSASTF
CDR3nt: TGTGCCAGTAGTATGGGGAGCGCCTCCACCTTC

v_gene: TRBV18
d_gene: -
abundance: -
j_gene: TRBJ1-5
CDR3aa: CASSPGTGFNQPQHF
CDR3nt: TGTGCCAGCTCACCAGGAACAGGGTTTAATCAGCCCCAGCATTTT

v_gene: TRBV18
d_gene: -
abundance: -
j_gene: TRBJ2-2
CDR3aa: CASSRPPDSSGELFF
CDR3nt: TGTGCCAGCTCTCGACCCCCAGACAGCTCCGGGGAGCTGTTTTTT

v_gene: TRBV2
d_gene: -
abundance: -
j_gene: TRBJ2-3
CDR3aa: CASSSQGTSTDTQYF
CDR3nt: TGTGCCAGCAGTTCACAGGGGACTAGCACAGATACGCAGTATTTT

v_gene: TRBV18
d_gene: -
abundance: -
j_gene: TRBJ1-2
CDR3aa: CASSETVYYGYTF
CDR3nt: TGTGCCAGCTCGGAGACAGTATACTATGGCTACACCTTC

v_gene: TRBV3-1/TRBV3-2
d_gene: -
abundance: -
j_gene: TRBJ1-6
CDR3aa: CASSQATSEFTGYSPLHF
CDR3nt: TGTGCCAGCAGCCAAGCAACCTCCGAATTTACAGGGTATTCACCCCTCCACTTT

v_gene: TRBV10-3
d_gene: -
abundance: once
j_gene: TRBJ1-6
CDR3aa: CAIAENNSPLHF
CDR3nt: TGTGCCATCGCGGAAAATAATTCACCCCTCCACTTT

v_gene: TRBV5-1
d_gene: -
abundance: -
j_gene: TRBJ2-2
CDR3aa: CASSLDAGNTGELFF
CDR3nt: TGCGCCAGCAGCTTGGATGCAGGGAACACCGGGGAGCTGTTTTTT

v_gene: TRBV19
d_gene: -
abundance: -
j_gene: TRBJ2-7
CDR3aa: CASSITGLTYEQYF
CDR3nt: TGTGCCAGTAGTATAACAGGGCTGACCTACGAGCAGTACTTC

v_gene: TRBV29-1
d_gene: -
abundance: -
j_gene: TRBJ2-5
CDR3aa: CSVDRGEETQYF
CDR3nt: TGCAGCGTTGACAGGGGAGAAGAGACCCAGTACTTC